The 18 T cell receptor beta chains below were found in one sample sequenced in a study of shared clonotypes between healthy human individuals. Sequencing used immunoSEQ multiplex PCR; TCRdb keeps in-frame clones, though not all of them. The sample consists of millions of clones, more than 85% of them appearing once. Positive CCR7 selection of CD45RO-negative cells yielded the naive CD8 cells, and terminally differentiated effector memory CD45RA+ cells were excluded. Sequencing was performed on naive CD8+ T cells from PBMCs. These receptors all come from a man younger than 35 in good health. Some clones in this sample may be carry-over from other donors' samples.

In its sample, this clone was seen once. The chain recombines TRBV27 with TRBJ2-3; D gene uncertain. CDR3 length: 14 amino acids. V was pared by 5 bases and J by 1 base, with 10 bases between. Germline assignment: CDR1 MNHEY and CDR2 SMNVEV (reference sequence). CDR3 coding DNA: TGTGCCAGCAGTGTCAGACTTCGCACAGATACGCAGTATTTT. Its translation: CASSVRLRTDTQYF.

J is TRBJ1-1 and V is TRBV7-9; D gene unclear. The CDR3 extends over 12 amino acids. The V and J ends lost 5 bases and 8 bases respectively, with 12 bases between them. Germline loops: CDR1 SEHNR, CDR2 FQNEAQ (reference sequence). DNA for the CDR3: TGTGCCAGCAGCCCGCCTTTCAGGGAAGCTTTCTTT. Amino acid sequence: CASSPPFREAFF.

The chain has TRBV11-2 and TRBJ1-1, with a possible D match to TRBD1 (5 bases). The CDR3 contains 16 residues. In germline, CDR1 is SGHAT, CDR2 FQNNGV. V was shortened by 5 bases and J by 1 base, with 17 bases between the two germline ends. The DNA for the CDR3 is TGTGCCAGCAGCCCTAGAGCGGGGGGACCGAACACTGAAGCTTTCTTT. This encodes CASSPRAGGPNTEAFF.

This clone was observed once. The chain links TRBV5-4 to TRBJ2-7, with a weak D call TRBD2 (6 bases). Deletions cut 4 bases from V and 4 bases from J, with 15 bases between. The CDR3 contains 14 residues. The V gene's germline CDR1 is SGHNT and CDR2 YYREEE (reference sequence). The CDR3 nucleotides are TGTGCCAGCAGCGTACCGGGACTCCCATACGAGCAGTACTTC. This encodes CASSVPGLPYEQYF.

In this sample, this clone turned up once. The chain uses TRBV6-5 and TRBJ2-7; a possible D gene is TRBD1 (6 bases). Looked up from germline, CDR1 is MNHEY and CDR2 is SVGAGI. The CDR3 contains 13 residues. Trimming left V 4 bases short and J 3 bases short, with 10 bases between. CDR3 in amino acids: CASSFGDNYEQYF. CDR3 coding DNA: TGTGCCAGCAGTTTCGGGGACAACTACGAGCAGTACTTC.

The chain couples TRBV7-9 to TRBJ2-2; 8 nucleotides agree with TRBD1. Looked up from germline, CDR1 is SEHNR and CDR2 is FQNEAQ (reference sequence). This CDR3 is built from 15 residues. V trimming: 5 bases; J trimming: 3 bases; junction bases outside the gene matches: 5. CDR3 in amino acids: CASSGQGAHTGELFF. CDR3 in DNA: TGTGCCAGCAGCGGGCAGGGGGCGCACACCGGGGAGCTGTTTTTT.

The V gene is TRBV5-1, the J gene TRBJ2-7, with D unclear. This CDR3 is built from 16 residues. Germline lookup yields CDR1 SGHRS and CDR2 YFSETQ. Trimming shortened V by 0 bases and J by 0 bases, and 13 bases separated the two germline ends. The DNA for the CDR3 is TGCGCCAGCAGCTTGGGTCTGGCGGCAGACTCCTACGAGCAGTACTTC. Its protein product is CASSLGLAADSYEQYF. Full variable domain (remainder filled in from reference TRBV5-1 and TRBJ2-7): KAGVTQTPRYLIKTRGQQVTLSCSPISGHRSVSWYQQTPGQGLQFLFEYFSETQRNKGNFPGRFSGRQFSNSRSEMNVSTLELGDSALYLCASSLGLAADSYEQYFGPGTRLTVT.

The chain has TRBV19 and TRBJ2-3, with TRBD2 matching 10 bases. Germline loops: CDR1 LNHDA, CDR2 SQIVND (reference sequence). Germline trimming cut 5 bases from V and 0 bases from J; bases unmatched to any gene: 5. The CDR3 loop spans 16 amino acids. CDR3 residues: CASSLGLALSTDTQYF. The CDR3, as DNA: TGTGCCAGTAGTCTGGGACTAGCGCTGAGCACAGATACGCAGTATTTT.

This chain links TRBV5-1 with TRBJ2-7; possibly TRBD1 for D (5 bases). CDR1 and CDR2 from the germline V gene are SGHRS and YFSETQ. This CDR3 has 16 residues. V was pared by 0 bases and J by 2 bases, with 15 bases between. The CDR3 is CASSLASATGTYEQYF. The CDR3 region has the DNA TGCGCCAGCAGCTTGGCGTCGGCTACAGGCACCTACGAGCAGTACTTC.

On this clone: Other DNA sequences from this sample encode an identical CDR3 as well. The V gene is TRBV10-3, the J gene TRBJ2-7, with D perhaps TRBD1 (7 bases). Germline V gene lookup returns CDR1 ENHRY and CDR2 SYGVKD. V was clipped by 0 bases and J by 4 bases, with 13 bases between them. CDR3 length: 15 amino acids. The CDR3 is CAISESRGAAYEQYF. CDR3 DNA: TGTGCCATCAGTGAGTCCAGGGGGGCGGCGTACGAGCAGTACTTC.

On this clone: This same CDR3 is encoded by further DNA sequences in the sample. The rearrangement uses TRBV4-1 and TRBJ1-2; a weak D match, TRBD1 (5 bases). V dropped 4 bases and J dropped 4 bases, with 10 bases sitting between them. Per germline, CDR1 MGHRA and CDR2 YSYEKL. The CDR3 has 13 amino acids. The CDR3 here is CASSPTGVYGYTF. In DNA, the CDR3 is TGCGCCAGCAGCCCAACAGGTGTCTATGGCTACACCTTC.

This chain joins TRBV9 and TRBJ1-2; D call uncertain. Trimming took 3 bases from V and 5 from J, leaving 8 bases between them. This CDR3 has 12 residues. Germline loops: CDR1 SGDLS, CDR2 YYNGEE. The CDR3 DNA is TGTGCCAGCAGCGATCCGATATATGGCTACACCTTC. This sequence encodes CASSDPIYGYTF. Combining the CDR3 with reference TRBV9 and TRBJ1-2 gives the whole variable domain DSGVTQTPKHLITATGQRVTLRCSPRSGDLSVYWYQQSLDQGLQFLIQYYNGEERAKGNILERFSAQQFPDLHSELNLSSLELGDSALYFCASSDPIYGYTFGSGTRLTVV.

V and J are TRBV10-3 and TRBJ1-1; D gene ambiguous. Trimming pared 10 bases from V and 0 bases from J, leaving 12 bases between. CDR3 length: 13 amino acids. Germline V gene sequence: CDR1 ENHRY, CDR2 SYGVKD. The CDR3 is CATTPVMNTEAFF. CDR3 in DNA: TGTGCCACGACCCCCGTAATGAACACTGAAGCTTTCTTT.

This rearrangement joins TRBV29-1 to TRBJ2-7; 7 nucleotides match TRBD1. The V and J ends lost 4 bases and 4 bases, in that order; junction bases with no gene match: 19. Germline V gene lookup returns CDR1 SQVTM and CDR2 ANQGSEA. The CDR3 runs to 17 residues. CDR3 bases: TGCAGCGTTGCAGGGACAGCCAGTAATAAACCCGCGTACGAGCAGTACTTC. Its protein is CSVAGTASNKPAYEQYF.

The J gene is TRBJ2-1, the V gene TRBV9; weak D call: TRBD2 (6 bases). The length of the CDR3 is 22 residues. CDR1 is SGDLS and CDR2 is YYNGEE in the germline V gene. V lost 0 bases and J lost 6, with 34 bases in between. The chain's CDR3 is CASSVARTVTPIATTSTNEQFF. The DNA of the CDR3 is TGTGCCAGCAGCGTAGCTCGGACGGTTACTCCCATTGCGACGACTAGTACCAATGAGCAGTTCTTC. The full variable domain, completed using reference TRBV9 and TRBJ2-1, is DSGVTQTPKHLITATGQRVTLRCSPRSGDLSVYWYQQSLDQGLQFLIQYYNGEERAKGNILERFSAQQFPDLHSELNLSSLELGDSALYFCASSVARTVTPIATTSTNEQFFGPGTRLTVL.

The chain couples TRBV6-4 to TRBJ2-1, with 8 bases that match TRBD1. The CDR3 consists of 16 residues. Trimming removed 6 bases from V and 3 bases from J; junction bases left unmatched: 10. Germline loops: CDR1 MRHNA, CDR2 SNTAGT. The CDR3 nucleotides read TGTGCCAGCAGCCTCCGGGGGACAGGCTTCTACAATGAGCAGTTCTTC. This codes for CASSLRGTGFYNEQFF.

V and J are TRBV19 and TRBJ2-1; TRBD2 agrees at 14 bases. V gave up 5 bases and J gave up 9 bases; unmatched junction bases: 9. Germline CDR1 is LNHDA and CDR2 is SQIVND (reference sequence). CDR3 length: 16 residues. The CDR3 region is CASSAGTSGSGGEQFF. The CDR3 DNA reads as TGTGCCAGTAGTGCCGGGACTAGCGGGAGTGGGGGTGAGCAGTTCTTC.

The chain employs TRBV11-2 and TRBJ2-4; D might be TRBD1 or TRBD2, each matching 5 bases. With 2 bases removed from V and 0 bases from J, the gap between germline ends came to 11 bases. Germline assignment: CDR1 SGHAT and CDR2 FQNNGV. The CDR3 has 16 amino acids. For the CDR3, the DNA is TGTGCCAGCAGCTTATGGGGGAACTTAGCCAAAAACATTCAGTACTTC. Its translation is CASSLWGNLAKNIQYF.